The clone carrying this TCR beta chain was recorded a few times. What it recognizes is unknown. The data stem from a study of T-cell memory formation after mild COVID-19. Study details: Largely, TCR clusters stayed within a single donor. Study-wide results and caveats: Largely, contracting CD4+ clones fell within CM and EM, and contracting CD8+ clones within EMRA.

V was clipped by 5 bases and J by 2 bases, with 10 bases between them. This CDR3 has 13 amino acids. The germline V gene encodes CDR1 SGHRS and CDR2 YFSETQ. MiXCR, applied by TCRdb to the 5' RACE reads, yields one record per CDR3 protein. The table has about 340,000 distinct CDR3 sequences, approximately 12% seen once. Sequences were obtained from PBMCs or a T cell subset sorted from them (not recorded which). This sequence originates from a man aged 18 to 29 who had mild COVID-19 (a few samples of this study predate the infection). Cell type and time point are not known. The chain employs TRBV5-1 and TRBJ1-1; D perhaps matches TRBD1 (5 bases). This chain's CDR3 is CASRVTVNTEAFF. As DNA, the CDR3 is TGCGCCAGCAGAGTGACAGTTAACACTGAAGCTTTCTTT.